This is a list of T cell receptor beta chains from one sample in a study of CD8+ T cells in alopecia areata. Clones were sequenced by immunoSEQ multiplex PCR, and TCRdb holds only the in-frame ones, with some missing. The sample consists of fewer than 250,000 clones, approximately 47% of them appearing once. The starting material was CD4+ T cells sorted from blood, obtained at approximately week 39, from a patient treated with tofacitinib. These receptors all come from a human donor with alopecia areata. The CDR3 runs from the conserved cysteine through the conserved F or W. The order of the fields is CDR3 protein, CDR3 DNA, J gene, V gene, D gene, clone size. D genes are given only for firm matches. For some rows the clone size is stated as once, few or many, or as a class when expanded; others skip it.

CDR3 protein: CASSGGTSGSYEQYF
CDR3 DNA: TGTGCCAGCAGCGGCGGGACTAGCGGGAGTTACGAGCAGTACTTC
J gene: TRBJ2-7
V gene: TRBV9
D gene: TRBD2
clone size: many

CDR3 protein: CASSYASGQFF
CDR3 DNA: TGTGCCAGCAGTTACGCCTCTGGGCAGTTCTTC
J gene: TRBJ2-1
V gene: TRBV6-5
D gene: -
clone size: -

CDR3 protein: CAWSKGNRAQHF
CDR3 DNA: TGTGCCTGGAGTAAGGGGAATCGGGCCCAGCATTTT
J gene: TRBJ1-5
V gene: TRBV30
D gene: -
clone size: -

CDR3 protein: CASSETAYEQYF
CDR3 DNA: TGTGCCAGCAGTGAGACTGCCTACGAGCAGTACTTC
J gene: TRBJ2-7
V gene: TRBV2
D gene: -
clone size: -

CDR3 protein: CSASHSYEQYF
CDR3 DNA: TGCAGTGCCAGCCACTCCTACGAGCAGTACTTC
J gene: TRBJ2-7
V gene: TRBV20-1
D gene: -
clone size: -

CDR3 protein: CSTGTGRNGYTF
CDR3 DNA: TGCAGCACAGGGACAGGCAGGAATGGCTACACCTTC
J gene: TRBJ1-2
V gene: TRBV29-1
D gene: TRBD1
clone size: few

CDR3 protein: CASSTRRGASGNTIYF
CDR3 DNA: TGTGCCAGCAGCACACGACGGGGTGCGTCTGGAAACACCATATATTTT
J gene: TRBJ1-3
V gene: TRBV7-2
D gene: -
clone size: few

CDR3 protein: CASSTDGYYEQYF
CDR3 DNA: TGCGCCAGCAGCACCGACGGGTACTACGAGCAGTACTTC
J gene: TRBJ2-7
V gene: TRBV5-1
D gene: -
clone size: -

CDR3 protein: CAWSFGIGHYEQYF
CDR3 DNA: TGTGCCTGGAGTTTCGGTATAGGGCACTACGAGCAGTACTTC
J gene: TRBJ2-7
V gene: TRBV30
D gene: -
clone size: -

CDR3 protein: CASSHSAGTDHEQFF
CDR3 DNA: TGCGCCAGCAGTCACTCCGCCGGGACCGACCATGAGCAGTTCTTC
J gene: TRBJ2-1
V gene: TRBV23-1
D gene: -
clone size: few

CDR3 protein: CASSPKRTGAGANVLTF
CDR3 DNA: TGTGCCAGCAGCCCGAAAAGGACTGGGGCTGGGGCCAACGTCCTGACTTTC
J gene: TRBJ2-6
V gene: TRBV14
D gene: -
clone size: many

CDR3 protein: CATSRDSQSYNEQFF
CDR3 DNA: TGTGCCACCAGCAGAGATTCCCAGAGTTACAATGAGCAGTTCTTC
J gene: TRBJ2-1
V gene: TRBV15
D gene: -
clone size: -

CDR3 protein: CASSSRTSGRRETQYF
CDR3 DNA: TGTGCCAGCAGCTCCCGGACTAGCGGGAGGCGAGAGACCCAGTACTTC
J gene: TRBJ2-5
V gene: TRBV7-7
D gene: TRBD2
clone size: -

CDR3 protein: CSVESPLAGGWNEQFF
CDR3 DNA: TGCAGCGTTGAATCGCCCCTAGCGGGAGGATGGAATGAGCAGTTCTTC
J gene: TRBJ2-1
V gene: TRBV29-1
D gene: TRBD2
clone size: few

CDR3 protein: CASSLIGGIQETQYF
CDR3 DNA: TGTGCCAGCAGCTTAATCGGGGGGATACAAGAGACCCAGTACTTC
J gene: TRBJ2-5
V gene: TRBV7-9
D gene: TRBD2
clone size: once

CDR3 protein: CASSQVGQQETQYF
CDR3 DNA: TGTGCCAGCAGTCAAGTTGGACAGCAAGAGACCCAGTACTTC
J gene: TRBJ2-5
V gene: TRBV5-4
D gene: -
clone size: few

CDR3 protein: CASSERGTQYF
CDR3 DNA: TGCGCCAGCAGTGAGCGGGGGACCCAGTACTTC
J gene: TRBJ2-5
V gene: TRBV10-2
D gene: -
clone size: -

CDR3 protein: CSVVPGQGAYEQYF
CDR3 DNA: TGCAGCGTTGTACCGGGACAGGGGGCCTACGAGCAGTACTTC
J gene: TRBJ2-7
V gene: TRBV29-1
D gene: TRBD1
clone size: -

CDR3 protein: CASSQTGGQGYEQYF
CDR3 DNA: TGCGCCAGCAGCCAAACCGGGGGACAGGGATACGAGCAGTACTTC
J gene: TRBJ2-7
V gene: TRBV4-1
D gene: TRBD1
clone size: -

CDR3 protein: CASGRQGANEKLFF
CDR3 DNA: TGCGCCAGCGGCAGACAGGGCGCTAATGAAAAACTGTTTTTT
J gene: TRBJ1-4
V gene: TRBV5-1
D gene: TRBD1
clone size: -

CDR3 protein: CASSLLAGGGEQFF
CDR3 DNA: TGTGCCAGCAGCCTACTAGCGGGAGGTGGTGAGCAGTTCTTC
J gene: TRBJ2-1
V gene: TRBV14
D gene: TRBD2
clone size: few

CDR3 protein: CASSRLGQTGANVLTF
CDR3 DNA: TGCGCCAGCAGCCGGCTTGGACAGACTGGGGCCAACGTCCTGACTTTC
J gene: TRBJ2-6
V gene: TRBV5-1
D gene: -
clone size: few

CDR3 protein: CSARDGRGLYF
CDR3 DNA: TGCAGTGCTAGAGATGGACGGGGGTTGTACTTC
J gene: TRBJ2-7
V gene: TRBV20-1
D gene: -
clone size: few

CDR3 protein: CASRQGREKLFF
CDR3 DNA: TGTGCCAGCCGACAGGGGAGAGAAAAACTGTTTTTT
J gene: TRBJ1-4
V gene: TRBV27
D gene: TRBD1
clone size: few

CDR3 protein: CSGLSGQETQYF
CDR3 DNA: TGCAGCGGCCTGTCCGGGCAAGAGACCCAGTACTTC
J gene: TRBJ2-5
V gene: TRBV29-1
D gene: -
clone size: few

CDR3 protein: CASSLGGFSSYEQYF
CDR3 DNA: TGTGCCAGCAGCTTAGGGGGATTCTCTTCCTACGAGCAGTACTTC
J gene: TRBJ2-7
V gene: TRBV7-8
D gene: -
clone size: few

CDR3 protein: CSVERDLNIQYF
CDR3 DNA: TGCAGCGTTGAGCGGGATTTGAACATTCAGTACTTC
J gene: TRBJ2-4
V gene: TRBV29-1
D gene: -
clone size: few

CDR3 protein: CASSFGGGIQYF
CDR3 DNA: TGTGCCAGCAGCTTTGGAGGTGGCATTCAGTACTTC
J gene: TRBJ2-4
V gene: TRBV7-2
D gene: -
clone size: -

CDR3 protein: CSVQQGPAGELFF
CDR3 DNA: TGCAGCGTTCAACAGGGTCCGGCCGGGGAGCTGTTTTTT
J gene: TRBJ2-2
V gene: TRBV29-1
D gene: -
clone size: few

CDR3 protein: CASSPQLNTEAFF
CDR3 DNA: TGTGCCAGCTCACCACAGTTGAACACTGAAGCTTTCTTT
J gene: TRBJ1-1
V gene: TRBV18
D gene: -
clone size: -

CDR3 protein: CSGTSGPGQFF
CDR3 DNA: TGCAGCGGGACGTCCGGCCCAGGGCAGTTCTTC
J gene: TRBJ2-1
V gene: TRBV29-1
D gene: -
clone size: few

CDR3 protein: CASSSTIPRSDTQYF
CDR3 DNA: TGTGCCAGCAGCTCAACTATACCCCGCTCCGATACGCAGTATTTT
J gene: TRBJ2-3
V gene: TRBV7-9
D gene: -
clone size: -

CDR3 protein: CSAGDTYEQYF
CDR3 DNA: TGCAGTGCTGGTGATACCTACGAGCAGTACTTC
J gene: TRBJ2-7
V gene: TRBV20-1
D gene: -
clone size: -

CDR3 protein: CSVERGNNNEQFF
CDR3 DNA: TGCAGCGTTGAAAGGGGGAATAACAATGAGCAGTTCTTC
J gene: TRBJ2-1
V gene: TRBV29-1
D gene: -
clone size: -

CDR3 protein: CASNDRGLAGVAQYF
CDR3 DNA: TGTGCCAGCAACGACAGGGGGCTAGCTGGGGTGGCCCAGTACTTC
J gene: TRBJ2-5
V gene: TRBV5-6
D gene: TRBD1
clone size: -

CDR3 protein: CASSSRGGTGELFF
CDR3 DNA: TGTGCCAGCAGCTCCCGGGGCGGCACCGGGGAGCTGTTTTTT
J gene: TRBJ2-2
V gene: TRBV7-2
D gene: -
clone size: -

CDR3 protein: CASSSGQAAYEQYF
CDR3 DNA: TGCGCCAGCAGCTCCGGACAGGCTGCCTACGAGCAGTACTTC
J gene: TRBJ2-7
V gene: TRBV5-1
D gene: TRBD1
clone size: few

CDR3 protein: CASSVYGSGANVLTF
CDR3 DNA: TGTGCCAGCAGTGTTTATGGCTCTGGGGCCAACGTCCTGACTTTC
J gene: TRBJ2-6
V gene: TRBV25-1
D gene: -
clone size: once

CDR3 protein: CASSRNLAGSSYEQYF
CDR3 DNA: TGCGCCAGCAGCCGGAACCTAGCGGGCAGCTCCTACGAGCAGTACTTC
J gene: TRBJ2-7
V gene: TRBV4-1
D gene: TRBD2
clone size: -

CDR3 protein: CAWRWSGANVLTF
CDR3 DNA: TGTGCCTGGCGCTGGTCTGGGGCCAACGTCCTGACTTTC
J gene: TRBJ2-6
V gene: TRBV30
D gene: -
clone size: -

CDR3 protein: CASAGTAEDIQYF
CDR3 DNA: TGTGCCAGCGCCGGGACGGCAGAGGACATTCAGTACTTC
J gene: TRBJ2-4
V gene: TRBV5-5
D gene: -
clone size: few

CDR3 protein: CAIGTATNYGYTF
CDR3 DNA: TGTGCCATTGGGACAGCAACTAACTATGGCTACACCTTC
J gene: TRBJ1-2
V gene: TRBV10-3
D gene: TRBD1
clone size: -

CDR3 protein: CAWSVGDRDYNEQFF
CDR3 DNA: TGTGCCTGGAGTGTAGGGGACAGAGATTACAATGAGCAGTTCTTC
J gene: TRBJ2-1
V gene: TRBV30
D gene: TRBD1
clone size: -

CDR3 protein: CAWRRRGGRTILSYEQYF
CDR3 DNA: TGTGCCTGGAGGAGACGGGGCGGGAGAACGATTTTGAGCTACGAGCAGTACTTC
J gene: TRBJ2-7
V gene: TRBV30
D gene: TRBD2
clone size: -

CDR3 protein: CASSTPPGEQFF
CDR3 DNA: TGTGCCAGTAGTACCCCCCCCGGTGAGCAGTTCTTC
J gene: TRBJ2-1
V gene: TRBV19
D gene: -
clone size: -

CDR3 protein: CASSSTSGSFNEQFF
CDR3 DNA: TGTGCCAGCAGCTCGACTAGCGGGAGTTTTAATGAGCAGTTCTTC
J gene: TRBJ2-1
V gene: TRBV5-6
D gene: TRBD2
clone size: few